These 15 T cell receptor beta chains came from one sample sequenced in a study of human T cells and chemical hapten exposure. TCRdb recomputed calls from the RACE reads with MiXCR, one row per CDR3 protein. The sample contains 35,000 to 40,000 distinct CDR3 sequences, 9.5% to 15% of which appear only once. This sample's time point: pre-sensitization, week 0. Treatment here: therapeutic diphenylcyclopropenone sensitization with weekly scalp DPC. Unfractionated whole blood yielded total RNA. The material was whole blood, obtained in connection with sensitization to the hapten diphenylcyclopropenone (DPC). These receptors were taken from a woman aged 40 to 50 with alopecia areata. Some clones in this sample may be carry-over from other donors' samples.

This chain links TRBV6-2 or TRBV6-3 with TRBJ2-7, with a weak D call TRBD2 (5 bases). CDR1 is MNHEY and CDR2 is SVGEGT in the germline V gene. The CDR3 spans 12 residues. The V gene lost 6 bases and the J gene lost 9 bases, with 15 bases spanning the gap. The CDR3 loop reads CASSPSVRGQYF. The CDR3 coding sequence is TGTGCCAGCAGCCCCAGTGTCCGGGGGCAGTACTTC.

The CDR3 DNA reads as TGTGCCAGCTCAGCGGCCGGGACAGTCTACGAGCAGTACTTC. Translated: CASSAAGTVYEQYF. The gene calls are TRBV18 and TRBJ2-7, with TRBD1 matching over 7 bases. J gave up 3 bases and V 5 bases, and 7 bases lay outside the gene matches. Germline CDR1 KGHSH, CDR2 LQKENI. The CDR3 covers 14 residues.

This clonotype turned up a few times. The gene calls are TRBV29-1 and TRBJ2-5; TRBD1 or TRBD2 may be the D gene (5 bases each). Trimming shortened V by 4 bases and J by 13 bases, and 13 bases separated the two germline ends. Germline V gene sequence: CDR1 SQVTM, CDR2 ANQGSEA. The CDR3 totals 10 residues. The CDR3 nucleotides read TGCAGCGTTGTCCTGGGGGAACTGTACTTC. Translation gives CSVVLGELYF.

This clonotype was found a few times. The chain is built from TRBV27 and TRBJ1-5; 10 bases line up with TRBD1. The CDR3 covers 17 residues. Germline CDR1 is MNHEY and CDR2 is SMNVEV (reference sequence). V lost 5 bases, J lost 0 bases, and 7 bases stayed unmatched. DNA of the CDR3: TGTGCCAGCAGTCCGGGACAGGGGAACCGTAGCAATCAGCCCCAGCATTTT. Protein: CASSPGQGNRSNQPQHF.

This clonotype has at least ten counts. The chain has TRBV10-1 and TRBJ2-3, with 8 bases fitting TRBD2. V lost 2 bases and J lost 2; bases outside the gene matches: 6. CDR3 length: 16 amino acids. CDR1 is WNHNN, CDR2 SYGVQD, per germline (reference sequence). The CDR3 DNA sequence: TGCGCCAGCAGTGAGGGGCTAGCGGGCACCACAGATACGCAGTATTTT. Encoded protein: CASSEGLAGTTDTQYF.

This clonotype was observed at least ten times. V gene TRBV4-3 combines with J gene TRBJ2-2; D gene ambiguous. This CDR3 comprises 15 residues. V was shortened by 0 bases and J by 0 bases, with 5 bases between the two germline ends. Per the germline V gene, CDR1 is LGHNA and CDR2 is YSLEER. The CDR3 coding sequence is TGCGCCAGCAGCCAAGATAACTCGAACACCGGGGAGCTGTTTTTT. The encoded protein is CASSQDNSNTGELFF.

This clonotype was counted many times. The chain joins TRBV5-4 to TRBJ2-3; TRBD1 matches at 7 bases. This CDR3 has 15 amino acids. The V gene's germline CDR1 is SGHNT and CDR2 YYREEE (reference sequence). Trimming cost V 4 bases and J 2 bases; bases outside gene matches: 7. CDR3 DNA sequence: TGTGCCAGCAGCCGAACAGGGGACCCCACAGATACGCAGTATTTT. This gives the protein CASSRTGDPTDTQYF. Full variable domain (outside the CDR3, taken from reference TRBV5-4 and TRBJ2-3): ETGVTQSPTHLIKTRGQQVTLRCSSQSGHNTVSWYQQALGQGPQFIFQYYREEENGRGNFPPRFSGLQFPNYSSELNVNALELDDSALYLCASSRTGDPTDTQYFGPGTRLTVL.

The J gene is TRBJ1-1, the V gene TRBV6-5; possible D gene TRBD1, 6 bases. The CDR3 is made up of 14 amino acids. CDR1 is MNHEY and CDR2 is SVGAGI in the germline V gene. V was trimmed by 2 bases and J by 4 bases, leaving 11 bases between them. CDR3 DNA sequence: TGTGCCAGCAGTTACGGGGGGCGCAGCACTGAAGCTTTCTTT. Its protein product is CASSYGGRSTEAFF.

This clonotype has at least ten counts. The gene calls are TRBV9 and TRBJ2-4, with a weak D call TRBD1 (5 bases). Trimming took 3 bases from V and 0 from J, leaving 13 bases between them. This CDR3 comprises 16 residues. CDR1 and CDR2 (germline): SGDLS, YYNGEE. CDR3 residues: CASSEGPTLAKNIQYF. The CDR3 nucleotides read TGTGCCAGCAGCGAGGGGCCCACGCTAGCCAAAAACATTCAGTACTTC.

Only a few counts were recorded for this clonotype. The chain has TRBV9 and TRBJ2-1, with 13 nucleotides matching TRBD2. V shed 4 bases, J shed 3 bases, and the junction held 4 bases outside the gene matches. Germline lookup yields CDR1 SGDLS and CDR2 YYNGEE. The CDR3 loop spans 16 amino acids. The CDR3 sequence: CASSPGLAGSYNEQFF. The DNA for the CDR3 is TGTGCCAGCAGCCCGGGACTAGCGGGAAGCTACAATGAGCAGTTCTTC.

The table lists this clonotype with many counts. The CDR3 coding sequence is TGTGCCAGCACCGGGACAGGGGCCTTCGGCCAGCCCCAGCATTTT. This encodes CASTGTGAFGQPQHF. V usage is TRBV12-3 or TRBV12-4 and J usage is TRBJ1-5; 10 bases fit TRBD1. Trimming at V came to 7 bases and at J to 7 bases, leaving 10 bases not matched to a gene. The CDR3 spans 15 residues.

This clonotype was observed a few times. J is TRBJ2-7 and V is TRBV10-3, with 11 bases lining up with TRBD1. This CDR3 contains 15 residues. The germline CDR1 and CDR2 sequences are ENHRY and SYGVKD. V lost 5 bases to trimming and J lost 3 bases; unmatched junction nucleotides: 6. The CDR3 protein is CAISNLGQGDYEQYF. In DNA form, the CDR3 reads TGTGCCATCAGTAACCTGGGACAGGGGGACTACGAGCAGTACTTC.

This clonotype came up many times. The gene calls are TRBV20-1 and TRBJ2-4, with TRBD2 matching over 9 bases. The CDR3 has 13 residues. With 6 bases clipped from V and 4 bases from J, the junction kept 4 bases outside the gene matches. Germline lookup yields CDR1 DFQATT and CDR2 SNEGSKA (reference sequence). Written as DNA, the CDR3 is TGCAGTGCCCCGACTAGCGGAAAAAACATTCAGTACTTC. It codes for CSAPTSGKNIQYF.

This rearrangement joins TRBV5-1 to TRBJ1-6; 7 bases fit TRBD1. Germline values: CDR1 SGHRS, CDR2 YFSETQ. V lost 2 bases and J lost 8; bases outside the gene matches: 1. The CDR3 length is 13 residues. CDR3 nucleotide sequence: TGCGCCAGCAGCTTCCAGGGGGATTCACCCCTCCACTTT. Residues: CASSFQGDSPLHF.

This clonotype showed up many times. CDR3 nucleotides: TGTGCCAGCAGCGTGGGACTCCCGAACACCGGGGAGCTGTTTTTT. Amino acids: CASSVGLPNTGELFF. This chain links TRBV11-2 with TRBJ2-2, with a possible D match to TRBD2 (6 bases). Germline CDR1 is SGHAT and CDR2 is FQNNGV. V was pared by 5 bases and J by 0 bases, with 10 bases between. The CDR3 is 15 amino acids. The full variable domain, rest sourced from reference TRBV11-2 and TRBJ2-2, is EAGVAQSPRYKIIEKRQSVAFWCNPISGHATLYWYQQILGQGPKLLIQFQNNGVVDDSQLPKDRFSAERLKGVDSTLKIQPAKLEDSAVYLCASSVGLPNTGELFFGEGSRLTVL.